Listed below are T cell receptor beta chains from one sample, sequenced in a study of spatial heterogeneity in lung cancer. In TCRdb, the 5' RACE reads were re-called with MiXCR into one record per CDR3 protein. The data contain 5,000 or so distinct CDR3 sequences, 12% of them singletons. The sequences come from lung tumor tissue, collected at surgery. These receptors were collected from a male donor with early-stage non-small cell lung cancer. Both conserved end residues are part of each CDR3. Fields, in order: clone size, J gene, D gene, V gene, CDR3 DNA, CDR3 protein. D genes are given only for firm matches. The size field is filled for only some rows; it gives once, few, many or a size class.

many | TRBJ2-3 | - | TRBV11-2 | TGTGCCAGCGGGTGGGAGCCACACGCAGATACGCAGTATTTT | CASGWEPHADTQYF
medium-sized | TRBJ2-3 | - | TRBV6-5 | TGTGCCAGCAGGGACTTCGGCGGAACAGATACGCAGTATTTT | CASRDFGGTDTQYF
medium-sized | TRBJ1-1 | - | TRBV14 | TGTGCCAGCAGCCAAAGGGACCAAGTCGTAGCTTTCTTT | CASSQRDQVVAFF
medium-sized | TRBJ2-3 | - | TRBV4-3 | TGCGCCAGCAGCTCCTCTTTAGGGGCTAGCACAGATACGCAGTATTTT | CASSSSLGASTDTQYF
- | TRBJ2-1 | TRBD1 | TRBV10-3 | TGTGCCATCGGGTCGCACCAGGGGGCCAATGAGCAGTTCTTC | CAIGSHQGANEQFF
few | TRBJ2-1 | - | TRBV5-1 | TGCGCCAGCAGCTTGGACGGGCAAGCCTACAATGAGCAGTTCTTC | CASSLDGQAYNEQFF
medium-sized | TRBJ1-1 | - | TRBV30 | TGTGCCTGGAGTTACGAATCAACCTCCACTGAAGCTTTCTTT | CAWSYESTSTEAFF
- | TRBJ1-1 | - | TRBV20-1 | TGCAGTGCGCAGGGAGGGGGATTTACTGAAGCTTTCTTT | CSAQGGGFTEAFF
- | TRBJ2-1 | TRBD2 | TRBV7-8 | TGTGCCAGCAGCCCCGGACTAGCGGGAGGGCCGATCAATGAGCAGTTCTTC | CASSPGLAGGPINEQFF
- | TRBJ2-2 | - | TRBV11-3 | TGTGCCAGCAGCCTAGGCCCTCTGAACACCGGGGAGCTGTTTTTT | CASSLGPLNTGELFF
- | TRBJ2-7 | - | TRBV2 | TGTGCCAGCAGTAAAACAGGAACGAATTACGAGCAGTACTTC | CASSKTGTNYEQYF
- | TRBJ2-1 | - | TRBV20-1 | TGCAGTGCGCGGACTACCCAAGTCTCCTACAATGAGCAGTTCTTC | CSARTTQVSYNEQFF
many | TRBJ2-2 | - | TRBV27 | TGTGCCAGCAGGAGGAACACCGGGGAGCTGTTTTTT | CASRRNTGELFF
medium-sized | TRBJ2-6 | - | TRBV7-9 | TGTGCCAGCAGCTTAGTACACGCTGGGGCCAACGTCCTGACTTTC | CASSLVHAGANVLTF
- | TRBJ1-6 | - | TRBV2 | TGTGCCAGCAGTGCAGCCGGGGGACACACAATATCGTACCTCCACTTT | CASSAAGGHTISYLHF
medium-sized | TRBJ1-2 | TRBD1 | TRBV6-5 | TGTGCCAGCAGTCCCAAACAGGGGGCGGGCTATGGCTACACCTTC | CASSPKQGAGYGYTF
- | TRBJ2-1 | - | TRBV10-2 | TGCGCCAGCAGTGAGTCCCGTATGATAGAGGAGCAGTTCTTC | CASSESRMIEEQFF
many | TRBJ1-2 | TRBD1 | TRBV27 | TGTGCCAGCAGTTTCGACAGGGGGACAAACTATGGCTACACCTTC | CASSFDRGTNYGYTF
few | TRBJ2-1 | - | TRBV18 | TGTGCCAGCTCACCACCGGGAAGCTCCTACAATGAGCAGTTCTTC | CASSPPGSSYNEQFF
- | TRBJ2-4 | - | TRBV2 | TGTGCCAGCGGGGGTTGGGACATTCAGTACTTC | CASGGWDIQYF
few | TRBJ1-1 | - | TRBV7-2 | TGTGCCAGCAGCCCTCAACAGGGAGGCACTGAAGCTTTCTTT | CASSPQQGGTEAFF
many | TRBJ1-1 | TRBD1 | TRBV20-1 | TGCAGTGCTAGGACTCGACAGGGAGCGGAGGCTTTCTTT | CSARTRQGAEAFF
medium-sized | TRBJ1-6 | - | TRBV12-3/TRBV12-4 | TGTGCCAGCAGTTTAATGGCAGGGGCAAGTTCACCCCTCCACTTT | CASSLMAGASSPLHF
once | TRBJ1-6 | - | TRBV7-3 | TGTGCCGGCAGCTTATATGACAGAGGATATAATTCACCCCTCCACTTT | CAGSLYDRGYNSPLHF
- | TRBJ2-3 | - | TRBV7-2 | TGTGCCAGTAGCGTCCAGGGAAGGGATACGCAGTATTTT | CASSVQGRDTQYF
few | TRBJ1-2 | - | TRBV5-6 | TGTGCCAGCAGCTTGGGGCAGGAGTATGGCTACACCTTC | CASSLGQEYGYTF
few | TRBJ2-7 | - | TRBV28 | TGTGCCAGCAGTTTAGCCGGGAGCTCCTACGAGCAGTACTTC | CASSLAGSSYEQYF
- | TRBJ2-2 | - | TRBV24-1 | TGTGCCACCAGTGAAGGCGGCAGGGATCCTTTTTACACCGGGGAGCTGTTTTTT | CATSEGGRDPFYTGELFF
- | TRBJ2-7 | TRBD1 | TRBV28 | TGTGCCAGCAGTTTACCTGGGACAGGGGCACAGGAGCAGTACTTC | CASSLPGTGAQEQYF
few | TRBJ1-1 | - | TRBV6-1 | TGTGCCAGCAGTACCCCCGCTGGGGGAACTAAAGCTTTCTTT | CASSTPAGGTKAFF
few | TRBJ2-1 | TRBD2 | TRBV28 | TGTGCCAGCAGTTTCCGCGGTAGCGGGGAATACAATGAGCAGTTCTTC | CASSFRGSGEYNEQFF
many | TRBJ2-2 | - | TRBV7-8 | TGTGCCAGCAGCCCCCTGGCGGGAAACACCGGGGAGCTGTTTTTT | CASSPLAGNTGELFF
many | TRBJ1-6 | - | TRBV7-8 | TGTGCCAGCAGCTCGGGGTTAAATTCACCCCTCCACTTT | CASSSGLNSPLHF
- | TRBJ1-2 | - | TRBV18 | TGTGCCAGCTCACCAGGCCTTAAAAACTATGGCTACACCTTC | CASSPGLKNYGYTF
large | TRBJ2-3 | - | TRBV10-2 | TGCGCCAGCAGTGTTTGGGTAACAGATACGCAGTATTTT | CASSVWVTDTQYF
many | TRBJ2-5 | TRBD1 | TRBV20-1 | TGCAGTGCCCTCAAGACAGGGGGCATGGAGACCCAGTACTTC | CSALKTGGMETQYF
- | TRBJ2-3 | - | TRBV5-5 | TGTGCCAGCAGCTTGGAGAGCACAGATACGCAGTATTTT | CASSLESTDTQYF
medium-sized | TRBJ1-2 | TRBD1 | TRBV29-1 | TGCAGCGTGTCAGGGGGCTGGAACTATGGCTACACCTTC | CSVSGGWNYGYTF
- | TRBJ1-1 | - | TRBV5-1 | TGCGCCAGCAGCACGCAGGAGAACACTGAAGCTTTCTTT | CASSTQENTEAFF
few | TRBJ2-3 | - | TRBV9 | TGTGCCAGCAGCCATGGGGATGCTAGCACAGATACGCAGTATTTT | CASSHGDASTDTQYF